A single sample gave rise to the 32 T cell receptor beta chains below, sequenced in a study of read filtering for tumor transcriptome and immune sequencing. The library was built from roughly 400 ng RNA with molecular barcoded adaptors for alpha/delta and beta/gamma chains. TCRdb processed the reads anew with MiXCR; each CDR3 protein has one entry. This table has some 120,000 distinct CDR3 sequences, 13% appearing once. Sequencing was performed on a population of CD138-negative cells sorted from bone marrow. These receptors were collected from a donor over 35 with multiple myeloma.

A note on this clonotype: A read error may be the cause here, since a much bigger clone is one base away. The V gene is TRBV6-5, the J gene TRBJ2-2, with D possibly matching TRBD2 (7 bases). The CDR3 is 15 residues long. Germline V gene sequence: CDR1 MNHEY, CDR2 SVGAGI. Trimming left V 9 bases short and J 0 bases short, with 14 bases between. CDR3 sequence: CASPGGLANTGELFF. The CDR3 DNA reads TGTGCCAGTCCGGGGGGCCTGGCGAACACCGGGGAGCTGTTTTTT.

This clonotype showed up many times. The gene calls are TRBV5-5 and TRBJ1-1; D is unresolved. The germline gives CDR1 SGHKS, CDR2 YYEKEE (reference sequence). V lost 1 base and J 3 bases, leaving 16 bases between the germline ends. This CDR3 contains 16 residues. As DNA, the CDR3 is TGTGCCAGCAGCTTGTTAACGGATGTGTGGGACACTGAAGCTTTCTTT. Translation gives CASSLLTDVWDTEAFF.

This clonotype showed up many times. This chain joins TRBV7-2 and TRBJ1-4; possible D gene TRBD1, 5 bases. With 3 bases removed from V and 6 bases from J, the gap between germline ends came to 14 bases. The CDR3 has 15 amino acids. The germline V gene encodes CDR1 SGHTA and CDR2 FQGNSA. The CDR3 sequence is CASSLGTGRYEKLFF. Written as DNA, the CDR3 is TGTGCCAGCAGCTTGGGTACGGGACGGTATGAAAAACTGTTTTTT.

V gene TRBV19 combines with J gene TRBJ2-3; TRBD2 matches at 12 bases. In germline, CDR1 is LNHDA, CDR2 SQIVND (reference sequence). The CDR3 has 18 residues. J gave up 0 bases and V 3 bases, and 7 bases lay outside the gene matches. In DNA, the CDR3 is TGTGCCAGTAGTATGCTAGCGGGAGGGGGACCTAGCACAGATACGCAGTATTTT. This codes for CASSMLAGGGPSTDTQYF.

In its sample, this clonotype was seen once. This may come from a read error, since a much larger clone is one base off. The V gene is TRBV29-1, the J gene TRBJ2-5; 8 bases map to TRBD2. The CDR3 totals 12 residues. Germline-derived CDR1 and CDR2 are SQVTM and ANQGSEA. CDR3 DNA sequence: TGCAGCGTTGAAGATAGCGGGGAGACCCAGTGCTTC. Its protein product is CSVEDSGETQCF. Based on the CDR3 plus reference TRBV29-1 and TRBJ2-5, the full variable domain is SAVISQKPSRDICQRGTSLTIQCQVDSQVTMMFWYRQQPGQSLTLIATANQGSEATYESGFVIDKFPISRPNLTFSTLTVSNMSPEDSSIYLCSVEDSGETQCFGPGTRLLVL.

At least ten counts were recorded for this clonotype. V is TRBV5-1 and J is TRBJ2-5; D could derive from TRBD1 or TRBD2 (5 bases each). CDR1 is SGHRS, CDR2 YFSETQ, per germline. Trimming removed 3 bases at V and 3 bases at J, with 12 bases between. The CDR3 length is 14 residues. In nucleotides, the CDR3 is TGCGCCAGCAGCTCGGGACGGAGTAAAGAGACCCAGTACTTC. Encoded protein: CASSSGRSKETQYF.

The table lists this clonotype with many counts. The chain links TRBV30 to TRBJ2-1, with D maybe TRBD2 (6 bases). Trimming removed 0 bases at V and 10 bases at J, with 13 bases between. Germline assignment: CDR1 GTSNPN and CDR2 SVGIG (reference sequence). The CDR3 is 13 residues long. CDR3 nucleotides: TGTGCCTGGAGTGTGGATTTCGCGGGAGAGCAGTTCTTC. Residues: CAWSVDFAGEQFF.

This clonotype was seen many times. This chain connects TRBV5-6 to TRBJ2-1, with 8 positions matching TRBD2. Looked up from germline, CDR1 is SGHDT and CDR2 is YYEEEE. CDR3 length: 16 amino acids. The trim removed 0 bases at V and 6 bases at J, leaving 8 bases unmatched. CDR3 protein: CASSLEGSGIFNEQFF. The CDR3 nucleotides read TGTGCCAGCAGCTTGGAGGGTAGCGGGATTTTCAATGAGCAGTTCTTC.

This clonotype was picked up many times. The chain employs TRBV11-1 and TRBJ2-3, with 9 bases fitting TRBD1. The germline V gene has CDR1 SGHAT and CDR2 FQDESV (reference sequence). CDR3 length: 15 residues. J gave up 5 bases and V 3 bases, and 6 bases lay outside the gene matches. Here the CDR3 DNA reads TGTGCCAGCAGCTTCCGGGACAGGGAGGTAGATACGCAGTATTTT. Residues: CASSFRDREVDTQYF.

The rearrangement links TRBV11-3 to TRBJ2-3; no clear D. Looked up from germline, CDR1 is SGHNT and CDR2 is YENEEA. Trimming took 2 bases from V and 6 from J, leaving 12 bases between them. The CDR3 is 14 residues long. This CDR3 reads CASSLRQEADTQYF. DNA for the CDR3: TGTGCCAGCAGCTTACGGCAGGAAGCCGATACGCAGTATTTT.

This clonotype appeared many times. The genes are TRBV20-1 and TRBJ1-5; D ambiguous. Germline V CDR1 and CDR2: DFQATT, SNEGSKA (reference sequence). The CDR3 has 15 amino acids. V was clipped by 1 base and J by 3 bases, with 13 bases between them. The CDR3 spells CSARGNRDFNQPQHF. CDR3 bases: TGCAGTGCTAGAGGTAACAGAGACTTCAATCAGCCCCAGCATTTT.

This chain joins TRBV6-2 or TRBV6-3 and TRBJ2-3; TRBD2 aligns across 10 bases. The CDR3 spans 13 residues. The germline V gene has CDR1 MNHEY and CDR2 SVGEGT. V gave up 6 bases and J gave up 4 bases; unmatched junction bases: 1. This chain's CDR3 is CASRLAGPDTQYF. The CDR3 DNA follows: TGTGCCAGCAGACTAGCGGGACCAGATACGCAGTATTTT.

A remark on this clonotype: With a much larger clone just one base away, this may be a read error. The gene calls are TRBV29-1 and TRBJ2-3, with D perhaps TRBD2 (5 bases). The CDR3 sequence is 12 residues long. The germline gives CDR1 SQVTM, CDR2 ANQGSEA. Trimming took off 7 bases at V and 0 bases at J, with 8 bases between the two ends. CDR3 coding DNA: TGCAGCGGCGGACTGAGCACAGATACGCAGTATTTT. This sequence encodes CSGGLSTDTQYF.

This clonotype came up many times. V usage is TRBV20-1 and J usage is TRBJ2-7; D is uncertain. The CDR3 length is 14 residues. Between the trimmed V and J ends, which lost 1 base and 0 bases, there was a span of 10 bases. CDR1 and CDR2 from the germline V gene are DFQATT and SNEGSKA (reference sequence). Written as DNA, the CDR3 is TGCAGTGCTAGAGCGGTACAAAACTCCTACGAGCAGTACTTC. Amino acids: CSARAVQNSYEQYF.

The V and J genes are TRBV20-1 and TRBJ2-1; D is ambiguous. TRBJ2-7 matches the DNA end more closely, so the J call is doubtful. The CDR3 has 12 amino acids. Germline CDR1 and CDR2: DFQATT and SNEGSKA (reference sequence). The CDR3: CSAQDVSYEQYF. The CDR3 DNA is TGCAGTGCTCAGGACGTCTCCTACGAGCAGTACTTC.

Details on this clonotype: A much larger clone lies a single base off, so this may be a read error. The DNA for the CDR3 is TGCGCCAGCAGCCAAGGTGGGCCAAGGGGGATTACAAATACGCAGTATTTT. Protein product: CASSQGGPRGITNTQYF. The rearrangement joins TRBV4-1 to TRBJ2-3; the D gene is possibly TRBD1 (6 bases). This CDR3 is built from 17 residues. The germline V and J ends were trimmed by 1 base and 7 bases, with 21 bases remaining between them. Per the germline V gene, CDR1 is MGHRA and CDR2 is YSYEKL.

This clonotype was detected many times. The chain has TRBV18 and TRBJ1-1; D is unclear. Germline lookup yields CDR1 KGHSH and CDR2 LQKENI. This CDR3 spans 12 amino acids. With 2 bases removed from V and 7 bases from J, the gap between germline ends came to 8 bases. The CDR3 DNA reads TGTGCCAGCTCACCAACGGTTCGTGAAGCTTTCTTT. Its translation: CASSPTVREAFF.

Of note for this clonotype: One base away lies a much larger clone, so this may be a sequencing read error. The chain recombines TRBV7-2 with TRBJ2-1, with D unresolved. Germline CDR1 SGHTA, CDR2 FQGNSA. The CDR3 consists of 11 residues. Here the CDR3 DNA reads TGTGCCAGCACCGAAAAAGTTGAGCGGTTCTTC. It yields the protein CASTEKVERFF.

The chain recombines TRBV5-1 with TRBJ2-4, with a weak D call TRBD2 (5 bases). The CDR3 has 16 residues. Germline V lookup: CDR1 SGHRS, CDR2 YFSETQ. The V end was cut by 0 bases, the J end by 1 base, with 11 bases between. CDR3 nucleotide sequence: TGCGCCAGCAGCTTGGCCGAGGGTTCGGCCAAAAACATTCAGTACTTC. Translation: CASSLAEGSAKNIQYF.

This clonotype was observed at least ten times. The chain carries TRBV12-5 and TRBJ2-1, with 8 bases fitting TRBD1. V shed 2 bases, J shed 0 bases, and the junction held 6 bases outside the gene matches. Germline CDR1 reads LGHNT; CDR2 reads FRNRAP. The CDR3 runs to 17 residues. The CDR3 spells CASGLLRTGSSYNEQFF. For the CDR3, the DNA is TGTGCTAGTGGTTTGTTACGGACAGGGAGCTCCTACAATGAGCAGTTCTTC.

Of note for this clonotype: This sequence may be a read error, since a much larger clone differs from it by one base. The rearrangement joins TRBV29-1 to TRBJ2-7, with 7 bases fitting TRBD1. Germline V gene sequence: CDR1 SQVTM, CDR2 ANQGSEA. The CDR3 totals 13 residues. Trimming took 5 bases from V and 2 from J; bases not matched to a gene: 6. DNA for the CDR3: TGCAGCGTTAGACAGGGTGCTACCTACGAGCAGTACTTC. It codes for CSVRQGATYEQYF.

This clonotype appeared many times. The chain combines TRBV7-9 with TRBJ2-7; unclear D gene. V dropped 0 bases and J dropped 2 bases, with 5 bases sitting between them. This CDR3 comprises 13 residues. Per the germline V gene, CDR1 is SEHNR and CDR2 is FQNEAQ (reference sequence). The DNA for the CDR3 is TGTGCCAGCAGCTTAGCGGCTACCTACGAGCAGTACTTC. Protein: CASSLAATYEQYF. The complete variable domain, with remaining parts taken from reference TRBV7-9 and TRBJ2-7, reads DTGVSQNPRHKITKRGQNVTFRCDPISEHNRLYWYRQTLGQGPEFLTYFQNEAQLEKSRLLSDRFSAERPKGSFSTLEIQRTEQGDSAMYLCASSLAATYEQYFGPGTRLTVT.

This clonotype showed up many times. This sequence joins TRBV28 and TRBJ1-2; TRBD1 is a possible D gene (6 bases). V lost 7 bases and J 3 bases, leaving 15 bases between the germline ends. The germline gives CDR1 MDHEN, CDR2 SYDVKM. This CDR3 has 14 amino acids. The CDR3 DNA follows: TGTGCCAGCACAAAATGGACAGAACACTATGGCTACACCTTC. It codes for CASTKWTEHYGYTF.

The J gene is TRBJ2-4, the V gene TRBV19, with 7 bases matching TRBD1. The CDR3 has 16 residues. The germline V gene encodes CDR1 LNHDA and CDR2 SQIVND (reference sequence). J gave up 6 bases and V 3 bases, and 11 bases lay outside the gene matches. CDR3 amino acids: CASSIAPGQPGNIQYF. CDR3 nucleotide sequence: TGTGCCAGTAGTATCGCCCCGGGACAGCCGGGAAACATTCAGTACTTC.

The gene calls are TRBV12-5 and TRBJ2-1, with D possibly being TRBD2 (5 bases). The CDR3 runs 12 residues. V lost 2 bases and J 15 bases, leaving 14 bases between the germline ends. CDR1 LGHNT and CDR2 FRNRAP come from the germline V gene. In DNA form, the CDR3 reads TGTGCTAGTGGTTTGCAACTAGTCCCCTTGTTCTTC. Amino acid sequence: CASGLQLVPLFF.

This clonotype showed up many times. V is TRBV2 and J is TRBJ2-1; 9 nucleotides match TRBD2. Germline V CDR1 and CDR2: SNHLY, FYNNEI. The V gene end was trimmed by 7 bases and the J gene end by 6 bases; junction bases not matched to a gene: 7. This CDR3 spans 14 amino acids. CDR3 sequence: CASNRAGGLNEQFF. The CDR3 DNA is TGTGCCAGCAACAGGGCGGGAGGGCTCAATGAGCAGTTCTTC.

There are many counts of this clonotype. V and J are TRBV6-5 and TRBJ1-4; 10 positions agree with TRBD1. With V trimmed by 6 bases and J by 3 bases, 10 bases remained unmatched. The CDR3 consists of 17 residues. CDR1 is MNHEY and CDR2 is SVGAGI in the germline V gene. The CDR3 is CASSVDRGDAANEKLFF. DNA for the CDR3: TGTGCCAGCAGCGTGGACAGGGGGGATGCGGCTAATGAAAAACTGTTTTTT.

This clonotype has a count of ten or more. The chain recombines TRBV5-1 with TRBJ2-6; D remains ambiguous. Germline V gene data show CDR1 as SGHRS and CDR2 as YFSETQ. The CDR3 has 16 amino acids. With 0 bases removed from V and 0 bases from J, the gap between germline ends came to 7 bases. Here the CDR3 reads CASSLAMGSGANVLTF. The CDR3 DNA follows: TGCGCCAGCAGCTTGGCGATGGGCTCTGGGGCCAACGTCCTGACTTTC.

This clonotype was recorded many times. The chain combines TRBV29-1 with TRBJ2-2; 8 nucleotides match TRBD1. V trimming: 7 bases; J trimming: 3 bases; junction bases outside the gene matches: 7. Germline values: CDR1 SQVTM, CDR2 ANQGSEA. The CDR3 length is 14 residues. The CDR3 sequence: CSAKDRDDTGELFF. CDR3 in DNA: TGCAGCGCGAAGGACAGGGATGACACCGGGGAGCTGTTTTTT.

This clonotype was seen repeatedly, ten times or more. The chain is built from TRBV11-2 and TRBJ1-5, with no clear D. This CDR3 region has 13 residues. Germline V lookup: CDR1 SGHAT, CDR2 FQNNGV. V gave up 0 bases and J gave up 11 bases, with 11 bases separating them. CDR3 in amino acids: CASSLDRTRAQHF. In DNA, the CDR3 is TGTGCCAGCAGCTTAGATAGGACGAGGGCCCAGCATTTT.

This clonotype has a count of ten or more. The chain links TRBV20-1 to TRBJ2-5; 8 bases fit TRBD2. J lost 2 bases, V lost 6 bases, and 5 bases had no gene match. The CDR3 is made up of 13 amino acids. Per the germline V gene, CDR1 is DFQATT and CDR2 is SNEGSKA (reference sequence). CDR3 protein: CSAPPSGQETQYF. In DNA, the CDR3 is TGCAGTGCACCTCCTAGCGGGCAAGAGACCCAGTACTTC.

This clonotype was seen repeatedly, ten times or more. The chain links TRBV5-1 to TRBJ2-1; a possible D gene is TRBD2 (6 bases). Germline CDR1 SGHRS, CDR2 YFSETQ. The CDR3 is made up of 16 amino acids. Trimming took off 3 bases at V and 6 bases at J, with 19 bases between the two ends. Here the CDR3 DNA reads TGCGCCAGCAGCTGGACGGCCGGGAGTGGGGGCAATGAGCAGTTCTTC. This encodes CASSWTAGSGGNEQFF. Filled out from reference TRBV5-1 and TRBJ2-1, the complete variable domain reads KAGVTQTPRYLIKTRGQQVTLSCSPISGHRSVSWYQQTPGQGLQFLFEYFSETQRNKGNFPGRFSGRQFSNSRSEMNVSTLELGDSALYLCASSWTAGSGGNEQFFGPGTRLTVL.